Included here is one T cell receptor (beta chain) sequence, with context. The sample comes from a study of CD8 T cells in ankylosing spondylitis. Per the germline V gene, CDR1 is MGHDK and CDR2 is SYGVNS. The ends were cut back, 8 bases at V and 5 bases at J, with 12 bases in the middle. The CDR3 has 13 residues. TCRdb re-called the 5' RACE reads through MiXCR, storing one row per CDR3 protein. The data contain approximately 39,000 distinct CDR3 sequences, 11% of them singletons. This sequence was found in a male donor with ankylosing spondylitis. V is TRBV25-1 and J is TRBJ1-4, with a tentative D call TRBD1 (5 bases). Sequenced sample: synovial fluid, either unsorted or a sorted T cell fraction (not recorded which). The CDR3 reads CASAGRGNEKLFF. The CDR3 bases are TGTGCCAGCGCGGGGAGGGGAAATGAAAAACTGTTTTTT.